Given below is one T cell receptor beta chain in context. No antigen is known for it. The data originate from a study of T-cell memory formation after mild COVID-19. Looking at the study overall: Largely donor-specific TCR clusters were found. Findings and limits, study-wide: Those CD4+ clones that contracted were mainly in CM and EM (CD8+ ones in EMRA).

Libraries for TCRalpha and TCRbeta carried sample barcodes and unique molecular identifiers via 5'RACE. TCRdb processed the 5' RACE reads anew with MiXCR; each CDR3 protein has one entry. The sample lists some 600,000 distinct CDR3 sequences, 17% occurring once. CDR3 size: 17 residues. Germline trimming cut 7 bases from V and 6 bases from J; bases unmatched to any gene: 16. Germline V gene data show CDR1 as SQVTM and CDR2 as ANQGSEA. The receptor's source is an adult woman who had mild COVID-19 (a few samples of this study predate the infection). Cell type and time point are not known. Sequencing was carried out using PBMCs or a T cell subset sorted from them (not recorded which). The chain recombines TRBV29-1 with TRBJ2-2, with TRBD1 identical over 11 bases. CDR3 in DNA: TGCAGCGCCGATACGGGACAGGGGGGCCCGTGGGCCGGGGAGCTGTTTTTT. It specifies CSADTGQGGPWAGELFF.